These 17 T cell receptor beta chains share one sample of origin, sequenced in a study of T cell responses to AZD1222 COVID-19 vaccine. Measured with immunoSEQ multiplex PCR; TCRdb has only the in-frame clones, and not every one. The sample lists roughly 130,000 clones, about 89% seen once, with about 7.5% in the top ten. This specimen was peripheral blood, taken 28 days after the second dose of the MenACWY control vaccine. The source is an adult who received the MenACWY meningococcal vaccine as a control.

This clone was seen a handful of times. The chain recombines TRBV10-2 with TRBJ1-2, with D perhaps matching TRBD1 (5 bases). CDR1 WSHSY and CDR2 SAAADI come from the germline V gene. The CDR3 spans 15 residues. Trimming shortened V by 3 bases and J by 4 bases, and 15 bases separated the two germline ends. CDR3 DNA: TGCGCCAGCAGTGATCCTGGTAGGGACGTCTATGGCTACACCTTC. Translated: CASSDPGRDVYGYTF.

J is TRBJ1-2 and V is TRBV5-6, with D tentatively TRBD1 (5 bases). Trimming stripped 1 base from V and 4 bases from J, with 11 bases between. Germline CDR1 SGHDT, CDR2 YYEEEE. The length of the CDR3 is 14 residues. CDR3 bases: TGTGCCAGCAGCTTGAAGGGGCGCGGCTATGGCTACACCTTC. Protein sequence: CASSLKGRGYGYTF.

The chain links TRBV6-5 to TRBJ2-5; no firm D call. There are 16 residues in the CDR3. Germline V CDR1 and CDR2: MNHEY, SVGAGI. Trimming took off 2 bases at V and 0 bases at J, with 13 bases between the two ends. In nucleotides, the CDR3 is TGTGCCAGCAGTTACGGGGTAGAGCCGTACCAAGAGACCCAGTACTTC. This codes for CASSYGVEPYQETQYF.

J is TRBJ1-3 and V is TRBV9; possible D gene TRBD1, 6 bases. The CDR3 spans 18 residues. Trimming left V 3 bases short and J 4 bases short, with 23 bases between. Germline V gene data show CDR1 as SGDLS and CDR2 as YYNGEE. The CDR3 bases are TGTGCCAGCAGCGCACCCCGCTTCTCGGGGGCGCACGGAAACACCATATATTTT. Translating gives CASSAPRFSGAHGNTIYF.

The chain is built from TRBV15 and TRBJ1-5; possible D gene TRBD1, 5 bases. The CDR3 contains 15 residues. Germline V lookup: CDR1 LNHNV, CDR2 YYDKDF (reference sequence). V lost 2 bases to trimming and J lost 6 bases, with 14 bases between them. The CDR3 DNA is TGTGCCACCAGCAGAACCAGCGGGGGGGGTCAGCCCCAGCATTTT. This translates into CATSRTSGGGQPQHF.

J is TRBJ1-6 and V is TRBV5-1; 9 bases are a match to TRBD1. Germline CDR1 is SGHRS and CDR2 is YFSETQ. This CDR3 region has 14 residues. Losses at the gene ends were 4 bases for V and 7 bases for J; bases not matched to a gene: 3. The CDR3 DNA follows: TGCGCCAGCAGCCGGGACAGGGACAATTCACCCCTCCACTTT. This translates into CASSRDRDNSPLHF.

Only one count was recorded for this clone. The V and J genes are TRBV25-1 and TRBJ1-4; 10 bases fit TRBD1. J gave up 13 bases and V 5 bases, and 13 bases lay outside the gene matches. The CDR3 has 15 residues. Germline lookup yields CDR1 MGHDK and CDR2 SYGVNS. The CDR3 protein is CASSPPGQGSYGLFF. CDR3 nucleotides: TGTGCCAGCAGTCCGCCGGGACAGGGGTCCTACGGACTGTTTTTT.

V usage is TRBV3-1 (or the pseudogene TRBV3-2) and J usage is TRBJ1-2; unclear D gene. V was trimmed by 2 bases and J by 4 bases, leaving 11 bases between them. Germline V gene data show CDR1 as LGHDT and CDR2 as YNNKEL (reference sequence). This CDR3 is built from 14 residues. The DNA for the CDR3 is TGTGCCAGCAGCCAATATGGAAGGTTCTATGGCTACACCTTC. This translates into CASSQYGRFYGYTF.

The rearrangement uses TRBV9 and TRBJ1-1, with TRBD1 identical over 8 bases. CDR1 and CDR2 (germline): SGDLS, YYNGEE. Trimming cost V 2 bases and J 3 bases; bases outside gene matches: 3. This CDR3 is 14 amino acids long. This CDR3 is CASSVDRGDTEAFF. The CDR3 DNA sequence: TGTGCCAGCAGCGTCGACAGGGGCGACACTGAAGCTTTCTTT.

The chain has TRBV5-1 and TRBJ1-1; D ambiguous. The germline V gene has CDR1 SGHRS and CDR2 YFSETQ. The CDR3 is made up of 13 amino acids. With 4 bases removed from V and 0 bases from J, the gap between germline ends came to 7 bases. Written as DNA, the CDR3 is TGCGCCAGCAGCAGCGCGTTGAACACTGAAGCTTTCTTT. Protein: CASSSALNTEAFF.

The chain has TRBV12-5 and TRBJ2-2, with 7 bases fitting TRBD2. The CDR3 runs 13 residues. J gave up 3 bases and V 7 bases, and 2 bases lay outside the gene matches. The germline V gene has CDR1 LGHNT and CDR2 FRNRAP. The CDR3 protein is CASVGGDTGELFF. The CDR3 DNA reads TGTGCTAGTGTGGGAGGGGACACCGGGGAGCTGTTTTTT.

A word on this clone: Compared with germline, one end of the junction differs, possibly owing to a read error. This chain connects TRBV7-2 to TRBJ2-5; perhaps D is TRBD1 or TRBD2 (7 bases each). Germline V CDR1 and CDR2: SGHTA, FQGNSA. This CDR3 comprises 16 residues. This chain's CDR3 is CASSLAGGGGQETQYF. In DNA, the CDR3 is TGTGCCAGCAGCCTAGCAGGGGGGGGAGGGCAAGAGACCCAGTACTTC.

As DNA, the CDR3 is TGCGCCAGCAGCCAAGAGCTGGGAGGGGTTTTTGGGCAGTACTTC. This codes for CASSQELGGVFGQYF. The chain employs TRBV4-3 and TRBJ2-7; 7 nucleotides line up with TRBD2. Germline values: CDR1 LGHNA, CDR2 YSLEER. This CDR3 comprises 15 residues. V trimming: 0 bases; J trimming: 9 bases; junction bases outside the gene matches: 11.

The chain links TRBV28 to TRBJ2-3; D unclear. The CDR3 spans 12 residues. Germline lookup yields CDR1 MDHEN and CDR2 SYDVKM. With 8 bases removed from V and 2 bases from J, the gap between germline ends came to 8 bases. CDR3 nucleotides: TGTGCCAGCCTCGCTCCCACAGATACGCAGTATTTT. This encodes CASLAPTDTQYF.

This clone occurred once. The genes are TRBV5-6 and TRBJ2-4; 8 nucleotides match TRBD1. The CDR3 runs 16 residues. In germline, CDR1 is SGHDT, CDR2 YYEEEE. Unmatched junction bases numbered 6, after V lost 1 base and J lost 3 bases. CDR3 coding DNA: TGTGCCAGCAGCTTGACAGGGGGTATGGTCAAAAACATTCAGTACTTC. Translation: CASSLTGGMVKNIQYF.

This sequence joins TRBV27 and TRBJ2-7, with TRBD1 as a possible D gene (6 bases). This CDR3 region has 14 residues. Trimming shortened V by 6 bases and J by 3 bases, and 15 bases separated the two germline ends. The germline CDR1 and CDR2 sequences are MNHEY and SMNVEV (reference sequence). The CDR3 loop reads CASRLDRLSYEQYF. CDR3 DNA sequence: TGTGCCAGCAGGTTAGACAGGCTAAGCTACGAGCAGTACTTC.

The chain is built from TRBV5-1 and TRBJ2-1, with 7 bases aligning to TRBD2. The CDR3 is 15 amino acids. The germline V gene encodes CDR1 SGHRS and CDR2 YFSETQ. With V trimmed by 0 bases and J by 4 bases, 4 bases remained unmatched. The CDR3 region has the DNA TGCGCCAGCAGCTTGGCCCTAGCGGTATACAATGAGCAGTTCTTC. The encoded protein is CASSLALAVYNEQFF.